Listed here is a single TCR beta chain. Its antigen remains unidentified. TCRdb called the RACE reads again in MiXCR, with one record for every CDR3 protein. This sample has 370,000 or so distinct CDR3 sequences, with approximately 5% found just once. The time point was: patch test 1, 2 weeks after DPC sensitization. Treatment specified: therapeutic diphenylcyclopropenone sensitization with weekly scalp DPC. Patients had alopecia, were aged 18 to 70, and were not pregnant. Unfractionated whole blood yielded the extracted total RNA. The sample originates from a study of human T cells and chemical hapten exposure. Points from the study as a whole: Positively correlated with patch test score were the counts of PT1 expanded TCRs.

With 6 bases clipped from V and 2 bases from J, the junction kept 5 bases outside the gene matches. The CDR3 sequence is 15 residues long. CDR1 and CDR2 from the germline V gene are SNHLY and FYNNEI. This sequence originates from a woman in her forties or fifties with alopecia areata. Some clones in this sample may be carry-over from other donors' samples. Sequenced material: whole blood, taken in connection with sensitization to the hapten diphenylcyclopropenone (DPC). The V call is TRBV2, the J call TRBJ2-3, with 10 bases fitting TRBD1. The CDR3 here is CASSQGQGFTDTQYF. The CDR3 DNA follows: TGTGCCAGCAGCCAGGGACAGGGGTTCACAGATACGCAGTATTTT.